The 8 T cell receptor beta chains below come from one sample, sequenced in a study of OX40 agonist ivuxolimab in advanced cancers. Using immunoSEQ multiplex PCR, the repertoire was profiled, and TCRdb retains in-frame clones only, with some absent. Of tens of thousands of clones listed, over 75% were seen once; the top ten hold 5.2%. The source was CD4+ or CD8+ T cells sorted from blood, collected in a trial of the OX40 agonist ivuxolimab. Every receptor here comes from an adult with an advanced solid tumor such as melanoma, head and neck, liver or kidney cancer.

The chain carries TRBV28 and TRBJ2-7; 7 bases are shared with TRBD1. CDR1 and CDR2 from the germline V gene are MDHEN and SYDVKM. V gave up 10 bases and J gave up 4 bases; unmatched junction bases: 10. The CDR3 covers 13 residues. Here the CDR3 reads CATRQGSVYEQYF. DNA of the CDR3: TGTGCCACCCGACAGGGAAGTGTATACGAGCAGTACTTC. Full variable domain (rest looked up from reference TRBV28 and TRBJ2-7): DVKVTQSSRYLVKRTGEKVFLECVQDMDHENMFWYRQDPGLGLRLIYFSYDVKMKEKGDIPEGYSVSREKKERFSLILESASTNQTSMYLCATRQGSVYEQYFGPGTRLTVT.

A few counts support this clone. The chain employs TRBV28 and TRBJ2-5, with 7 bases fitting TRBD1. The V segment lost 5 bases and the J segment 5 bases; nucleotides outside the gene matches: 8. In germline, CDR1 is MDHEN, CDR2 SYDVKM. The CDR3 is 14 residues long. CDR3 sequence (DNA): TGTGCCAGCAGTACTTACAGGGGACGGGAGACCCAGTACTTC. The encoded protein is CASSTYRGRETQYF.

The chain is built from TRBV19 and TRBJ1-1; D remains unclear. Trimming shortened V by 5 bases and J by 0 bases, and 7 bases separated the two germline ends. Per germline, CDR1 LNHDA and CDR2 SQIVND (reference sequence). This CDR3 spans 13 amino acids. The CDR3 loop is CASSLGLNTEAFF. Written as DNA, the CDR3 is TGTGCCAGTAGTTTAGGACTGAACACTGAAGCTTTCTTT.

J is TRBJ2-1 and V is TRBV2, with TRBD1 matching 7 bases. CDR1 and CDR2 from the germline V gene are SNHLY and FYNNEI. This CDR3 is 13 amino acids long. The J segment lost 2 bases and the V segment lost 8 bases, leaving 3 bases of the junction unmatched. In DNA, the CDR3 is TGTGCCAGCGGACAGGATACCTACAATGAGCAGTTCTTC. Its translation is CASGQDTYNEQFF.

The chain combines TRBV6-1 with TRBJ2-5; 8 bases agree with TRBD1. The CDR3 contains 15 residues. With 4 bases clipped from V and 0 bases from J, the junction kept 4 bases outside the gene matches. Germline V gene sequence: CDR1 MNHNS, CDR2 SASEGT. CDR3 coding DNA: TGTGCCAGCAGTGCCGGGGACAGGAACCAAGAGACCCAGTACTTC. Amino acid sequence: CASSAGDRNQETQYF.

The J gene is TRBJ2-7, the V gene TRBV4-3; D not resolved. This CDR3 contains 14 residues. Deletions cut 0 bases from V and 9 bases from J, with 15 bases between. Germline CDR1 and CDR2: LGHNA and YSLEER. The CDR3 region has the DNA TGCGCCAGCAGCCAAGAGCCCAAAAGCACTTCGCAGTACTTC. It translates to CASSQEPKSTSQYF.

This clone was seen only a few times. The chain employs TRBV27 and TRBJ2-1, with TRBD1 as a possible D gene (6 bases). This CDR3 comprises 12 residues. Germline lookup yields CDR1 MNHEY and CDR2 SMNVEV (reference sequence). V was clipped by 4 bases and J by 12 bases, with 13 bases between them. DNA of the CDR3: TGTGCCAGCAGTTCCTCAGGGGTGGGGCAGTTCTTC. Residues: CASSSSGVGQFF.

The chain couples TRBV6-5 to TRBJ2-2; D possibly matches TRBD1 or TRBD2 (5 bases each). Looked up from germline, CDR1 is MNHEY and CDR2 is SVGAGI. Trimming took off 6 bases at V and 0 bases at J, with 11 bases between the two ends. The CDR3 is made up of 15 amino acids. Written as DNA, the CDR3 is TGTGCCAGCAGGGCAGGGACGGCGAACACCGGGGAGCTGTTTTTT. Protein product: CASRAGTANTGELFF.